The source of this T cell receptor beta chain is a study of OX40 agonist ivuxolimab in advanced cancers. Patients were ineligible given autoimmune disease history or systemic immunosuppression. The method was immunoSEQ multiplex PCR; TCRdb's version includes in-frame clones alone and lacks a portion of them. The top ten clones hold about 3.8% of a sample with tens of thousands of clones, over 75% of them seen once. General study points: At 0.1 to 3.0 mg/kg, CD4+ and CD8+ blood T cells expanded clonally by week 6. Low normalized T-cell clonal expansion also characterized some of the nonresponders.

This clone was counted a single time. No antigen is known for it. V was cut by 7 bases and J by 9 bases, with 16 bases left in between. This CDR3 is 13 amino acids long. Germline V gene sequence: CDR1 SGHNT, CDR2 YENEEA. The chain carries TRBV11-3 and TRBJ2-1; D call uncertain. Sequenced material: CD4+ or CD8+ T cells sorted from blood, taken in a trial of the OX40 agonist ivuxolimab. This clonotype was sampled from an adult with an advanced solid tumor such as melanoma, head and neck, liver or kidney cancer. CDR3 coding DNA: TGTGCCAGCACCGAAAAGGGTTTCGGTGAGCAGTTCTTC. Residues: CASTEKGFGEQFF. The whole variable domain, filled in from reference TRBV11-3 and TRBJ2-1, reads EAGVVQSPRYKIIEKKQPVAFWCNPISGHNTLYWYLQNLGQGPELLIRYENEEAVDDSQLPKDRFSAERLKGVDSTLKIQPAELGDSAVYLCASTEKGFGEQFFGPGTRLTVL.